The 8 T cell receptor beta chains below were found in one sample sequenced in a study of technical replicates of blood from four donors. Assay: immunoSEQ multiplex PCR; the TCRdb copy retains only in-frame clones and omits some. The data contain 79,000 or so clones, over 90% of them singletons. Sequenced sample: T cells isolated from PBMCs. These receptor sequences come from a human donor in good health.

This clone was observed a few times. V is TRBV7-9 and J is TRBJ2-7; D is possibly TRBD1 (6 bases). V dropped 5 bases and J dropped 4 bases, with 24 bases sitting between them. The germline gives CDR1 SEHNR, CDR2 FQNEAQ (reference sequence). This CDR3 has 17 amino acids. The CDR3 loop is CASSPPFLQGPFYEQYF. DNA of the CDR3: TGTGCCAGCAGCCCGCCCTTCCTACAGGGCCCCTTTTACGAGCAGTACTTC.

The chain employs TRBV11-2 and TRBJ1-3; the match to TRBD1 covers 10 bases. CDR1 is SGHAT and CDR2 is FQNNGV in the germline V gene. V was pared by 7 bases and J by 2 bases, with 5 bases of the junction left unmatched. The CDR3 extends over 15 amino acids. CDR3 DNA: TGTGCCAGCACCTCCGGGACAGGGGCTGGAAACACCATATATTTT. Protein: CASTSGTGAGNTIYF.

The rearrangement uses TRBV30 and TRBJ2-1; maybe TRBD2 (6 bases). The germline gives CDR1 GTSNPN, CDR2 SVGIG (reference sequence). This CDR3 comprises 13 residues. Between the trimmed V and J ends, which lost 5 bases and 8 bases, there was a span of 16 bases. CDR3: CAWDAGSFDEQFF. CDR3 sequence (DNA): TGTGCCTGGGACGCGGGGTCATTCGATGAGCAGTTCTTC.

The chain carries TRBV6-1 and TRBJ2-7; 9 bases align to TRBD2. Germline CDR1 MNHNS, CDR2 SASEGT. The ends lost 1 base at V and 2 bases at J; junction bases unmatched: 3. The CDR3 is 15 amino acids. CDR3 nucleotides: TGTGCCAGCAGTGAAGGAGGCGGGAGGGCCTACGAGCAGTACTTC. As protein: CASSEGGGRAYEQYF.

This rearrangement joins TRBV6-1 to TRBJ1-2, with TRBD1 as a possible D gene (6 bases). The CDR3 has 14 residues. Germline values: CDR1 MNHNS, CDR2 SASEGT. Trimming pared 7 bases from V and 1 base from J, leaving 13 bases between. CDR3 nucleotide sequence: TGTGCCAGCACTTATAGGACAGATAACTATGGCTACACCTTC. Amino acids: CASTYRTDNYGYTF.

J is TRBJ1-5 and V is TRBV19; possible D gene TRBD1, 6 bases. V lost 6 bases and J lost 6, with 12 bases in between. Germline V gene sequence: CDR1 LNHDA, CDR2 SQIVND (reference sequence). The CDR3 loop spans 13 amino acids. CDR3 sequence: CASSYQGTQPQHF. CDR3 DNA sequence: TGTGCCAGTAGCTATCAGGGGACTCAGCCCCAGCATTTT.

The CDR3 nucleotides are TGTGCCAGCAGCTTAAGTTCCAGTCGCGTGGCTAGCGGGAGGGATACGCAGTATTTT. Amino acids: CASSLSSSRVASGRDTQYF. This chain connects TRBV11-2 to TRBJ2-3; 11 bases match TRBD2. The CDR3 extends over 19 amino acids. Per the germline V gene, CDR1 is SGHAT and CDR2 is FQNNGV. The junction had 16 bases not matched to a gene; V was cut back by 2 bases and J by 6 bases.

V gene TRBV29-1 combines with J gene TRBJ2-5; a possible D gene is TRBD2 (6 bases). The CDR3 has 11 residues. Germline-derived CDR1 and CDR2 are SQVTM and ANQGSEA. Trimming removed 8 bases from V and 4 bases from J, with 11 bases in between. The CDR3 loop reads CSLLASETQYF. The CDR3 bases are TGCAGCCTACTAGCCTCAGAGACCCAGTACTTC.